This T cell receptor beta chain was found in a study of blood T cell repertoires in COVID-19. Study at large: Donors in the United States, Italy and Spain gave samples during acute or convalescent COVID-19. Sources were T cells, B-cell-depleted T cells, or PBMCs; the material itself was cDNA or gDNA.

Per the study methods: The authors estimated nucleated cell counts from reference gene primer amplification. The method was immunoSEQ multiplex PCR; TCRdb's version includes in-frame clones alone and lacks a portion of them. D and trimming were read from the DNA, whereas the V and J calls and clone size are those reported in that table. The table records 85,000 to 120,000 clones, roughly 80% of them present only once. Trimming took 6 bases from V and 11 from J; bases not matched to a gene: 9. From germline, CDR1 is SNHLY and CDR2 FYNNEI. This CDR3 has 13 amino acids. What was sequenced was peripheral blood. This clonotype was sampled from a woman in her sixties or seventies with acute or convalescent COVID-19. The chain links TRBV2 to TRBJ1-2; the match to TRBD1 covers 10 bases. The CDR3 DNA follows: TGTGCCAGCAGCGAAAACCGGGACAGGGGATACACCTTC. Translating gives CASSENRDRGYTF.